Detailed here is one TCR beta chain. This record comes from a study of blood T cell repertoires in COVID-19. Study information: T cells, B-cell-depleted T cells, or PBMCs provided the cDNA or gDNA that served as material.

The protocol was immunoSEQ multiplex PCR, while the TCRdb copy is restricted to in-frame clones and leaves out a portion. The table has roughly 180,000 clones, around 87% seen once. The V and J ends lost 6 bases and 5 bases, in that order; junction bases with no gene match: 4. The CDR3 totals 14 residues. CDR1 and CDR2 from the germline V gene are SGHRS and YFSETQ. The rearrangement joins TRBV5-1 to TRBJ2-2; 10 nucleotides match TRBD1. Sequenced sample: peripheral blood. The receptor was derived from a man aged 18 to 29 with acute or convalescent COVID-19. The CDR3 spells CASIRTGGTGELFF. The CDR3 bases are TGCGCCAGCATAAGGACAGGGGGGACCGGGGAGCTGTTTTTT.